This T cell receptor (beta chain) was documented in a study of radiation and T cells in renal cell carcinoma. Generated by immunoSEQ multiplex PCR, the TCRdb table keeps only in-frame clones and is missing some. This sample has fewer than 10,000 clones, with 55% to 70% found just once. The treatment here: treatment-naive control, cytoreductive nephrectomy. General observations from the study: Only small tumor regions of around 1 g were sampled. Dominant CDR3 motifs occupied more repertoire in irradiated than control tumors.

The V gene's germline CDR1 is MNHNY and CDR2 SVGAGI (reference sequence). V lost 5 bases, J lost 1 base, and 10 bases lay in between. This CDR3 has 14 amino acids. Comment on this clone: Its antigen is currently unknown.

This chain links TRBV6-6 with TRBJ2-3; possibly TRBD1 or TRBD2 for D (5 bases each). The TCR originated in a man aged 60-69 years with renal cell carcinoma. Sequenced here: tumor tissue, sampled from a patient whose treatment was nephrectomy without radiotherapy. CDR3 sequence reads: CASSTRDGTDTQYF. Here the CDR3 DNA reads TGTGCCAGCAGTACCCGGGACGGCACAGATACGCAGTATTTT.